Listed below are T cell receptor beta chains from one sample, sequenced in a study of CD8+CD57+ T cells in acquired aplastic anemia. TCRdb analysed the reads with MiXCR anew, one entry per CDR3 protein. The table lists around 140,000 distinct CDR3 sequences, roughly 40% of them singletons. The sequencing sample was made of sorted CD4+, CD8+, or CD8+CD57+ T cells (not recorded which) from PBMCs. These receptors all come from a human donor in good health, serving as a control. Both conserved end residues are trimmed from each CDR3. The D gene is left open where the match is weak.

D gene	CDR3 length	J gene	V gene	CDR3 protein
.	15	TRBJ1-5	TRBV2	ASSHPTGDVGNQPQH
.	10	TRBJ1-1	TRBV14	ASRKVGTEAF
.	13	TRBJ1-1	TRBV7-8	ASSVGGRMNTEAF
TRBD2	17	TRBJ2-2	TRBV11-1	ASSRKFLAGAGDTGELF
.	13	TRBJ1-3	TRBV19	ASSMHAGAGNTIY
.	13	TRBJ1-5	TRBV19	ASRTGGSGNQPQH
TRBD1	14	TRBJ1-3	TRBV5-5	ASSFVTGGSGNTIY
TRBD1	10	TRBJ1-2	TRBV29-1	SVGTGGHGYT
.	13	TRBJ2-1	TRBV3-1	ASSLPGGSYNEQF
.	12	TRBJ1-5	TRBV19	ASSIATVQETQH
.	13	TRBJ1-4	TRBV19	ASGPYGATNEKLV
TRBD2	16	TRBJ2-1	TRBV20-1	SARGGLAGAVSYNEQF
.	11	TRBJ1-2	TRBV20-1	SARDLRGYGYT
TRBD2	12	TRBJ2-5	TRBV5-1	ASSGLAGGLVRY
.	14	TRBJ1-5	TRBV5-1	ASSVSGEGGNQPQH
.	11	TRBJ2-2	TRBV7-7	ASSSTLTGELF
TRBD2	14	TRBJ2-1	TRBV24-1	ATSRGLANSYNEQF
TRBD2	12	TRBJ2-3	TRBV29-1	SAKRASGGDTQY
.	10	TRBJ1-1	TRBV15	ATGAPNTEAF
TRBD2	14	TRBJ2-1	TRBV2	ASSLMGTSGSNEQF
.	11	TRBJ2-3	TRBV6-1	ASSFPGTDTQY
TRBD1	10	TRBJ1-2	TRBV30	AWNTGGGGYT
.	12	TRBJ1-1	TRBV30	AWSVNLMNTEAF
TRBD2	12	TRBJ2-7	TRBV9	ASSIAGDSYEQY
.	13	TRBJ2-1	TRBV10-3	ATNHASLVLNEQF
.	14	TRBJ2-1	TRBV6-1	ASSPRGADAYNEQF
TRBD1	13	TRBJ1-5	TRBV19	ASSDRGYSNQPQH
.	10	TRBJ1-1	TRBV10-3	AVKDPNTEAF
TRBD1	11	TRBJ2-7	TRBV20-1	SAREQGIGEQY
.	11	TRBJ2-3	TRBV29-1	SVDQGRADTQY
.	13	TRBJ1-1	TRBV29-1	SVEDWRGRTTRDF
.	13	TRBJ1-6	TRBV30	AWTASPQGYSPLH
.	11	TRBJ2-7	TRBV20-1	SASRAISYEQY
.	9	TRBJ2-1	TRBV6-1	ASSQGNEQF
.	13	TRBJ2-3	TRBV7-6	ASSVGGGPVNTQY
.	13	TRBJ1-4	TRBV2	ASSEGGQGSEKLF
TRBD2	12	TRBJ2-3	TRBV6-1	ASIASGGPGTQY
.	15	TRBJ2-1	TRBV24-1	ATSESRVTSSYNEQF
.	13	TRBJ2-2	TRBV2	ASRPGRANTGELF
TRBD1	13	TRBJ1-4	TRBV2	ASRVGQVYTEKLF
.	11	TRBJ1-6	TRBV12-3/TRBV12-4	ASSLGQNSPLH
.	10	TRBJ2-1	TRBV19	ASSMAGNEQF
.	13	TRBJ1-1	TRBV7-8	ASRSTGFPNTEAF
.	12	TRBJ1-1	TRBV7-8	ASSQQRSGTEAF
TRBD2	13	TRBJ2-1	TRBV7-6	ASSRLATTYNEQF
.	13	TRBJ1-2	TRBV14	ASSLSQGRSYGYT
TRBD1	11	TRBJ2-1	TRBV7-6	ASSRDRGNEQF
.	12	TRBJ1-2	TRBV19	ASKETGSRYGYT
TRBD2	13	TRBJ2-2	TRBV9	ASGVAGRNTGELF
.	12	TRBJ1-1	TRBV25-1	ASSLLGQNTEAF
.	12	TRBJ1-2	TRBV7-7	ASSFQTIRDGYT
.	11	TRBJ1-4	TRBV6-1	ASSEWGGVRGF